This T cell receptor beta chain was documented in a study of blood T cell repertoires in COVID-19. CDR3 length equals 14 residues. The V segment lost 1 base and the J segment 5 bases; nucleotides outside the gene matches: 4. Germline CDR1 SGDLS, CDR2 YYNGEE. This table comes from immunoSEQ multiplex PCR, and its TCRdb copy is limited to in-frame clones, with some not included. The data show about 20,000 clones, more than 80% seen once. Specimen: peripheral blood. The chain employs TRBV9 and TRBJ2-7; 9 bases map to TRBD2. This clonotype originated in a woman aged 45-60 years with active COVID-19. CDR3 DNA sequence: TGTGCCAGCAGCGTAATGCGGGAGGGCGACGAGCAGTACTTC. Translation gives CASSVMREGDEQYF.